This T cell receptor beta chain was retrieved from a study of beta chain features in type 1 diabetes. Study summary: Similarity in age, gender and cell yields was seen between patients and healthy donors. Overall study findings and caveats: The question of HLA type influencing TCRB rearrangement was one that remained unresolved here. There were fewer insertions and more deletions at the VDJ junctions of type 1 diabetes patients. For Type 1 diabetes patients, all four CD4+ subsets carried TCRB CDR3s that were moderately but significantly shorter.

The whole isolated RNA underwent reverse transcription, so sequencing captured expressed TCRB transcripts. Generated by immunoSEQ multiplex PCR, the TCRdb table keeps only in-frame clones and is missing some. The data show over 200,000 clones, approximately 11% seen once. This clone was seen only a few times. Antigen: not known. Germline V gene data show CDR1 as SGHRS and CDR2 as YFSETQ. The V and J ends lost 4 bases and 8 bases, in that order; junction bases with no gene match: 9. The CDR3 extends over 15 amino acids. The sequencing input was naive CD4+ T cells from blood. The chain combines TRBV5-1 with TRBJ1-4; 9 bases agree with TRBD1. This clonotype originated in a man aged 25-45 years with type 1 diabetes. As DNA, the CDR3 is TGCGCCAGCAGCGCACCGGGACAGGGTTTGGAAAAACTGTTTTTT. Translation gives CASSAPGQGLEKLFF.